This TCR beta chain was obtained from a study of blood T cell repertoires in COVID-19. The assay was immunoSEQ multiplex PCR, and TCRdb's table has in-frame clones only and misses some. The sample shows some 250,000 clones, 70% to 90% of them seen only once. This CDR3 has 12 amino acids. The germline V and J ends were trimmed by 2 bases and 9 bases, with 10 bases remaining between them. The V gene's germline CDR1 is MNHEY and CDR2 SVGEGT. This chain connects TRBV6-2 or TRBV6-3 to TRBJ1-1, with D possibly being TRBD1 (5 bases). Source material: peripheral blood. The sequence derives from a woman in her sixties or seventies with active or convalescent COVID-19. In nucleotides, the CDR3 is TGTGCCAGCAGTTACATCAGACAGAAAGCTTTCTTT. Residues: CASSYIRQKAFF.